The rows below give T cell receptor delta chains drawn from one sample of a study of gamma-delta T cells after stem cell transplantation. TCRdb redid clone calling on the RT-PCR reads using CATT. The sample records several thousand delta-chain clones, 21% being singletons. The sample was gamma-delta T cells. These receptor sequences come from a human donor. It is not recorded whose cells these are; they may come from a transplant donor. The conserved cysteine and the conserved F or W are not part of the CDR3 here. Sizes are listed as once, few, many, or a class for an expanded clone.

V gene	clone size	J gene	CDR3 length	CDR3 protein
TRDV2	large	TRDJ1	14	ACEPLGDTSYDKLI
TRDV2	medium-sized	TRDJ1	12	ACDKMGDHGKLI
TRDV2	large	TRDJ1	17	ACDTLGLYPNRFTDKLI
TRDV2	medium-sized	TRDJ1	13	ACDTLGAFTDKLI
TRDV2	many	TRDJ1	12	ACDTLLKTDKLI